Below, 26 T cell receptor beta chains from the same sample are listed, as sequenced in a study of T cells after yellow fever vaccination. In TCRdb, the 5' RACE reads were re-called with MiXCR into one record per CDR3 protein. The sample has more than 95,000 distinct CDR3 sequences, around 7.4% seen once; the top ten hold around 2.6%. The specimen was CD4+ T cells sorted from PBMCs, collected 10 days after the first yellow fever vaccination. Source of these receptors: a man between 18 and 29 years old who received the YFV17D yellow fever vaccine.

The CDR3 region is CASGSIAGRDTGELFF. The CDR3 DNA sequence: TGTGCTAGTGGTTCTATAGCGGGGCGAGACACCGGGGAGCTGTTTTTT. V usage is TRBV12-5 and J usage is TRBJ2-2; 8 nucleotides match TRBD2. Germline assignment: CDR1 LGHNT and CDR2 FRNRAP. This CDR3 is 16 amino acids long. With V trimmed by 4 bases and J by 3 bases, 7 bases remained unmatched.

This clonotype was observed a handful of times. The chain has TRBV2 and TRBJ2-3, with D perhaps TRBD2 (5 bases). This CDR3 comprises 15 residues. Trimming removed 2 bases at V and 4 bases at J, with 13 bases between. CDR1 is SNHLY and CDR2 is FYNNEI in the germline V gene. The CDR3 here is CASSERAAGADTQYF. The DNA of the CDR3 is TGTGCCAGCAGTGAACGAGCGGCGGGCGCAGATACGCAGTATTTT. Using reference TRBV2 and TRBJ2-3 for the parts outside the CDR3, the full variable domain is EPEVTQTPSHQVTQMGQEVILRCVPISNHLYFYWYRQILGQKVEFLVSFYNNEISEKSEIFDDQFSVERPDGSNFTLKIRSTKLEDSAMYFCASSERAAGADTQYFGPGTRLTVL.

This clonotype was recorded many times. The V and J genes are TRBV20-1 and TRBJ2-1; D gene unclear. CDR1 and CDR2 from the germline V gene are DFQATT and SNEGSKA (reference sequence). V lost 0 bases and J 3 bases, leaving 6 bases between the germline ends. CDR3 size: 13 residues. CDR3 in DNA: TGCAGTGCTAGAGACCCAGACTACAATGAGCAGTTCTTC. Translation gives CSARDPDYNEQFF.

This clonotype was seen many times. The chain joins TRBV5-1 to TRBJ2-3; the D gene is possibly TRBD2 (5 bases). CDR3 length: 14 amino acids. Trimming pared 4 bases from V and 5 bases from J, leaving 14 bases between. Germline CDR1 and CDR2: SGHRS and YFSETQ. CDR3 nucleotide sequence: TGCGCCAGCAGCCGAGGGAGCCATGGAGATACGCAGTATTTT. Translated: CASSRGSHGDTQYF.

CDR3 DNA sequence: TGTGCCACCGCCTCGGGGGGAGGTAACTATGGCTACACCTTC. It encodes CATASGGGNYGYTF. V gene TRBV24-1 combines with J gene TRBJ1-2; a possible D gene is TRBD1 (5 bases). Trimming removed 9 bases from V and 1 base from J, with 14 bases in between. Germline CDR1 is KGHDR and CDR2 is SFDVKD. There are 14 residues in the CDR3.

This clonotype was seen many times. V gene TRBV4-2 combines with J gene TRBJ1-1; TRBD1 might be the D (6 bases). The CDR3 extends over 15 amino acids. V gave up 0 bases and J gave up 4 bases, with 12 bases separating them. CDR1 LGHNA and CDR2 YNFKEQ come from the germline V gene. The CDR3 spells CASSQDSRGVTEAFF. The CDR3 coding sequence is TGTGCCAGCAGCCAAGATTCCAGGGGAGTCACTGAAGCTTTCTTT.

This clonotype was detected many times. V is TRBV7-2 and J is TRBJ2-3; 9 nucleotides agree with TRBD2. CDR1 is SGHTA and CDR2 is FQGNSA in the germline V gene. CDR3 length: 15 amino acids. Losses at the gene ends were 5 bases for V and 0 bases for J; bases not matched to a gene: 3. The DNA of the CDR3 is TGTGCCAGCAGCCGCGGGGGGGCCAGCACAGATACGCAGTATTTT. Protein product: CASSRGGASTDTQYF.

This clonotype was counted many times. The rearrangement joins TRBV2 to TRBJ2-2; TRBD1 matches at 8 bases. J was trimmed by 6 bases and V by 1 base; bases with no gene match: 10. Germline-derived CDR1 and CDR2 are SNHLY and FYNNEI. There are 17 residues in the CDR3. CDR3: CASSEEGGQVVAGELFF. The CDR3 DNA reads TGTGCCAGCAGTGAAGAAGGGGGACAGGTAGTCGCCGGGGAGCTGTTTTTT.

This clonotype was seen ten or more times. This chain connects TRBV7-2 to TRBJ1-6; no definite D call. The CDR3 sequence is 15 residues long. Germline V gene data show CDR1 as SGHTA and CDR2 as FQGNSA. Trimming stripped 5 bases from V and 0 bases from J, with 8 bases between. The CDR3 nucleotides read TGTGCCAGCAGCCCTAGGAGCTCCTATAATTCACCCCTCCACTTT. Protein sequence: CASSPRSSYNSPLHF.

At least ten counts were recorded for this clonotype. This sequence joins TRBV24-1 and TRBJ2-2, with D perhaps matching TRBD1 (6 bases). V lost 3 bases and J 2 bases, leaving 15 bases between the germline ends. CDR1 is KGHDR and CDR2 is SFDVKD in the germline V gene. This CDR3 has 17 amino acids. The DNA of the CDR3 is TGTGCCACCAGTGATCCTTCCGGGACACCAAACACCGGGGAGCTGTTTTTT. It translates to CATSDPSGTPNTGELFF.

This clonotype showed up many times. V gene TRBV2 combines with J gene TRBJ2-7; 10 bases line up with TRBD1. After removal of 11 bases from V and 6 bases from J, the junction contained 7 bases not matched to a gene. The germline gives CDR1 SNHLY, CDR2 FYNNEI. This CDR3 spans 12 amino acids. The CDR3 sequence is CAGRDRGREQYV. CDR3 sequence (DNA): TGTGCCGGCCGGGACAGGGGACGCGAGCAGTACGTC.

This clonotype was counted between two and nine times. In DNA form, the CDR3 reads TGTGCCAGCAGCTTGGGGGGGCTCTATGGCTACACCTTC. It encodes CASSLGGLYGYTF. V is TRBV5-4 and J is TRBJ1-2; a possible D gene is TRBD1 (6 bases). Trimming cost V 0 bases and J 4 bases, with 7 bases left between them. This CDR3 is built from 13 residues. CDR1 and CDR2 (germline): SGHNT, YYREEE (reference sequence).

This clonotype occurred once. One base away lies a much larger clone, so this may be a sequencing read error. The chain employs TRBV3-1 and TRBJ1-5, with D unresolved. This CDR3 comprises 13 residues. The V gene's germline CDR1 is LGHDT and CDR2 YNNKEL (reference sequence). V was pared by 4 bases and J by 13 bases, with 17 bases between. This chain's CDR3 is CASSLEPGRIQHF. The DNA of the CDR3 is TGTGCCAGCAGCCTAGAACCCGGCCGTATTCAGCATTTT.

This clonotype was seen many times. The CDR3 spells CASSPGLADNEQFF. The CDR3 DNA reads as TGCGCCAGCAGCCCGGGACTAGCTGACAATGAGCAGTTCTTC. The chain carries TRBV5-1 and TRBJ2-1, with 9 bases aligning to TRBD2. The germline gives CDR1 SGHRS, CDR2 YFSETQ. V was pared by 4 bases and J by 5 bases, with 4 bases of the junction left unmatched. The CDR3 spans 14 residues. Full variable domain (rest looked up from reference TRBV5-1 and TRBJ2-1): KAGVTQTPRYLIKTRGQQVTLSCSPISGHRSVSWYQQTPGQGLQFLFEYFSETQRNKGNFPGRFSGRQFSNSRSEMNVSTLELGDSALYLCASSPGLADNEQFFGPGTRLTVL.

This clonotype was seen repeatedly, ten times or more. The chain employs TRBV20-1 and TRBJ1-1; D is possibly TRBD1 (6 bases). Trimming shortened V by 1 base and J by 2 bases, and 11 bases separated the two germline ends. Germline V gene sequence: CDR1 DFQATT, CDR2 SNEGSKA (reference sequence). The CDR3 has 14 amino acids. The CDR3: CSARVGGANTEAFF. CDR3 in DNA: TGCAGTGCTAGAGTCGGGGGCGCCAACACTGAAGCTTTCTTT.

This clonotype appeared many times. The chain is built from TRBV28 and TRBJ1-6; D is unclear. CDR3 length: 12 amino acids. V was pared by 8 bases and J by 6 bases, with 8 bases between. Germline CDR1 is MDHEN and CDR2 is SYDVKM. The CDR3 is CASSKLNSPLHF. The CDR3 coding sequence is TGTGCCAGCTCTAAGCTTAATTCACCCCTCCACTTT.

This clonotype was seen at least ten times. V usage is TRBV12-3 or TRBV12-4 and J usage is TRBJ2-7, with TRBD1 identical over 10 bases. This CDR3 has 14 residues. The junction had 9 bases not matched to a gene; V was cut back by 6 bases and J by 7 bases. The CDR3 here is CASSLRQGAGEQYF. As DNA, the CDR3 is TGTGCCAGCAGCCTTAGACAGGGGGCGGGGGAGCAGTACTTC.

The sample holds many counts of this clonotype. The chain joins TRBV10-3 to TRBJ2-5; D unclear. Per germline, CDR1 ENHRY and CDR2 SYGVKD. Trimming took off 6 bases at V and 3 bases at J, with 11 bases between the two ends. The CDR3 loop spans 13 amino acids. The CDR3 here is CAISGPPKETQYF. The DNA of the CDR3 is TGTGCCATCAGCGGACCGCCCAAAGAGACCCAGTACTTC.

This CDR3 is CASSPNVQETQYF. The CDR3 nucleotides are TGTGCCAGCTCACCGAATGTCCAAGAGACCCAGTACTTC. J is TRBJ2-5 and V is TRBV18; no clear D. CDR3 size: 13 residues. V was pared by 3 bases and J by 1 base, with 6 bases between. The germline CDR1 and CDR2 sequences are KGHSH and LQKENI.

Many counts were recorded for this clonotype. The chain links TRBV6-1 to TRBJ2-2; 8 positions match TRBD1. The CDR3 runs to 13 residues. J was trimmed by 4 bases and V by 11 bases; bases with no gene match: 6. The germline CDR1 and CDR2 sequences are MNHNS and SASEGT. Here the CDR3 DNA reads TGTGCCTTCCGGGACAGGCTCACCGGGGAGCTGTTTTTT. This gives the protein CAFRDRLTGELFF.

There are many counts of this clonotype. This sequence joins TRBV20-1 and TRBJ2-7, with 13 bases matching TRBD2. Germline V gene sequence: CDR1 DFQATT, CDR2 SNEGSKA (reference sequence). The length of the CDR3 is 13 residues. Losses at the gene ends were 6 bases for V and 4 bases for J; bases not matched to a gene: 3. The CDR3 region is CSATGLAGYEQYV. The CDR3 region has the DNA TGCAGTGCCACGGGACTAGCGGGGTACGAGCAGTACGTC.

This clonotype showed up many times. The rearrangement links TRBV6-5 to TRBJ1-1, with D perhaps matching TRBD1 (5 bases). The germline gives CDR1 MNHEY, CDR2 SVGAGI. Between the trimmed V and J ends, which lost 6 bases and 5 bases, there was a span of 7 bases. This CDR3 spans 11 amino acids. Here the CDR3 DNA reads TGTGCCAGCAGAGGGGAGACTGAAGCTTTCTTT. Translated, it gives CASRGETEAFF.

The gene calls are TRBV5-8 and TRBJ2-2; D may match TRBD1 or TRBD2 (5 bases each). Germline CDR1 reads SGHTS; CDR2 reads YDEGEE. CDR3 size: 15 residues. The V end lost 3 bases, the J end lost 1 base, and 10 bases lay between the germline ends. The CDR3: CASSYRDGNTGELFF. The CDR3 bases are TGTGCCAGCAGCTACCGGGACGGGAACACCGGGGAGCTGTTTTTT.

A few counts support this clonotype. V and J are TRBV5-1 and TRBJ1-1, with a possible D match to TRBD1 (5 bases). CDR1 is SGHRS and CDR2 is YFSETQ in the germline V gene. Trimming shortened V by 0 bases and J by 3 bases, and 12 bases separated the two germline ends. This CDR3 region has 15 residues. CDR3 residues: CASSLGQPGDTEAFF. CDR3 nucleotide sequence: TGCGCCAGCAGCTTGGGACAGCCGGGAGACACTGAAGCTTTCTTT. The entire variable domain, with the rest obtained from reference TRBV5-1 and TRBJ1-1, is as follows: KAGVTQTPRYLIKTRGQQVTLSCSPISGHRSVSWYQQTPGQGLQFLFEYFSETQRNKGNFPGRFSGRQFSNSRSEMNVSTLELGDSALYLCASSLGQPGDTEAFFGQGTRLTVV.

This clonotype was detected many times. V is TRBV7-2 and J is TRBJ2-7, with TRBD1 identical over 8 bases. The V segment lost 5 bases and the J segment 3 bases; nucleotides outside the gene matches: 6. CDR3 length equals 14 residues. Germline CDR1 is SGHTA and CDR2 is FQGNSA. The CDR3 loop reads CASSIGTGIYEQYV. CDR3 DNA: TGTGCCAGCAGCATAGGGACAGGCATCTACGAGCAGTACGTC.

This clonotype was found many times. This rearrangement joins TRBV6-1 to TRBJ1-5; D is ambiguous. With 6 bases removed from V and 0 bases from J, the gap between germline ends came to 12 bases. Germline-derived CDR1 and CDR2 are MNHNS and SASEGT. The CDR3 length is 15 residues. CDR3 coding DNA: TGTGCCAGCAGACTACAGCCTTATAGCAATCAGCCCCAGCATTTT. Translation: CASRLQPYSNQPQHF.